A single sample gave rise to the 24 T cell receptor beta chains below, sequenced in a study of shared clonotypes between healthy human individuals. Profiling relied on immunoSEQ multiplex PCR, and the TCRdb table lists in-frame clones only, not all of them. The sample yields hundreds of thousands of clones, 95% to 98% seen once. Selected positively for CCR7 and CD45RO-negative, naive CD8 cells excluded terminally differentiated effector memory CD45RA+ cells. Material: naive CD8+ T cells sorted from blood. The receptor set was obtained from a young man in good health.

The gene calls are TRBV7-9 and TRBJ1-2, with D perhaps TRBD1 (6 bases). This CDR3 contains 14 residues. Germline V CDR1 and CDR2: SEHNR, FQNEAQ (reference sequence). V lost 6 bases to trimming and J lost 0 bases, with 11 bases between them. CDR3 DNA: TGTGCCAGCAGGCCGGACAGCGCTAACTATGGCTACACCTTC. It translates to CASRPDSANYGYTF.

V is TRBV7-9 and J is TRBJ2-7; 8 nucleotides match TRBD1. After removal of 5 bases from V and 1 base from J, the junction contained 19 bases not matched to a gene. Germline CDR1 SEHNR, CDR2 FQNEAQ (reference sequence). The CDR3 has 19 residues. The CDR3 reads CASSPHTARGQHRSYEQYF. In nucleotides, the CDR3 is TGTGCCAGCAGCCCCCACACGGCCAGGGGGCAACATCGTTCCTACGAGCAGTACTTC. Together with reference TRBV7-9 and TRBJ2-7, the CDR3 gives the full variable domain: DTGVSQNPRHKITKRGQNVTFRCDPISEHNRLYWYRQTLGQGPEFLTYFQNEAQLEKSRLLSDRFSAERPKGSFSTLEIQRTEQGDSAMYLCASSPHTARGQHRSYEQYFGPGTRLTVT.

Comments on this clone: Other DNA sequences within the sample encode an identical CDR3. The V gene is TRBV7-9, the J gene TRBJ1-2; no firm D call. Germline V gene data show CDR1 as SEHNR and CDR2 as FQNEAQ (reference sequence). This CDR3 has 12 amino acids. V lost 1 base to trimming and J lost 4 bases, with 4 bases between them. As DNA, the CDR3 is TGTGCCAGCAGCTTAGGGATCTATGGCTACACCTTC. Amino acid sequence: CASSLGIYGYTF. Using reference TRBV7-9 and TRBJ1-2 for the parts outside the CDR3, the full variable domain is DTGVSQNPRHKITKRGQNVTFRCDPISEHNRLYWYRQTLGQGPEFLTYFQNEAQLEKSRLLSDRFSAERPKGSFSTLEIQRTEQGDSAMYLCASSLGIYGYTFGSGTRLTVV.

This chain links TRBV28 with TRBJ1-2, with 8 positions matching TRBD1. CDR1 and CDR2 (germline): MDHEN, SYDVKM. The J segment lost 6 bases and the V segment lost 8 bases, leaving 11 bases of the junction unmatched. The CDR3 is 14 amino acids. The CDR3 loop is CASLTGTGDNGYTF. The CDR3, as DNA: TGTGCCAGCTTAACCGGGACAGGCGACAATGGCTACACCTTC.

The V gene is TRBV11-2, the J gene TRBJ2-7; D is ambiguous. With 2 bases removed from V and 5 bases from J, the gap between germline ends came to 4 bases. The CDR3 covers 11 residues. Looked up from germline, CDR1 is SGHAT and CDR2 is FQNNGV. The CDR3: CASSLFHEQYF. CDR3 in DNA: TGTGCCAGCAGCTTATTCCACGAGCAGTACTTC.

The chain links TRBV7-9 to TRBJ1-1; a weak D match, TRBD1 (6 bases). CDR1 is SEHNR and CDR2 is FQNEAQ in the germline V gene (reference sequence). The V and J ends lost 6 bases and 4 bases respectively, with 18 bases between them. The CDR3 length is 15 residues. The DNA of the CDR3 is TGTGCCAGCAGGAGGAGCACTGGGGGGCCCACTGAAGCTTTCTTT. Amino acid sequence: CASRRSTGGPTEAFF.

This chain links TRBV9 with TRBJ2-7; TRBD2 is a possible D gene (5 bases). CDR3 length: 15 amino acids. The V end lost 1 base, the J end lost 7 bases, and 18 bases lay between the germline ends. The V gene's germline CDR1 is SGDLS and CDR2 YYNGEE. The CDR3 DNA follows: TGTGCCAGCAGCGTAAACACCCAGAGGGCTGGGGAGCAGTACTTC. It yields the protein CASSVNTQRAGEQYF.

The chain links TRBV5-6 to TRBJ2-7; tentative D call: TRBD2 (8 bases). Looked up from germline, CDR1 is SGHDT and CDR2 is YYEEEE. CDR3 length: 15 residues. Trimming left V 4 bases short and J 6 bases short, with 20 bases between. The CDR3 coding sequence is TGTGCCAGCAGCCGACAGGGACTAGTGGCAGGCGAGCAGTACTTC. As protein: CASSRQGLVAGEQYF.

The V call is TRBV19, the J call TRBJ2-2; D ambiguous. Trimming shortened V by 5 bases and J by 7 bases, and 8 bases separated the two germline ends. CDR3 size: 12 residues. Per germline, CDR1 LNHDA and CDR2 SQIVND (reference sequence). The CDR3: CASSLNSGELFF. The CDR3 DNA reads TGTGCCAGTAGTTTAAATAGCGGGGAGCTGTTTTTT.

V is TRBV29-1 and J is TRBJ1-1; D uncertain. CDR1 and CDR2 from the germline V gene are SQVTM and ANQGSEA. The CDR3 is 12 residues long. Trimming pared 3 bases from V and 1 base from J, leaving 6 bases between. CDR3 nucleotide sequence: TGCAGCGTTGATATCGAGAACACTGAAGCTTTCTTT. Its translation is CSVDIENTEAFF.

V and J are TRBV27 and TRBJ2-7, with D tentatively TRBD2 (6 bases). The CDR3 sequence is 15 residues long. CDR1 and CDR2 from the germline V gene are MNHEY and SMNVEV (reference sequence). V was trimmed by 0 bases and J by 1 base, leaving 10 bases between them. CDR3 bases: TGTGCCAGCAGTTTATCTAGCGGCCGTTCCTACGAGCAGTACTTC. Translation: CASSLSSGRSYEQYF.

The V gene is TRBV14, the J gene TRBJ2-3; the D is unclear. The V gene's germline CDR1 is SGHDN and CDR2 FVKESK. Trimming took off 5 bases at V and 2 bases at J, with 5 bases between the two ends. CDR3 length equals 12 residues. CDR3 nucleotides: TGTGCCAGCAGCTTATTCACAGATACGCAGTATTTT. It yields the protein CASSLFTDTQYF.

This chain connects TRBV28 to TRBJ2-7; a weak D match, TRBD1 (5 bases). CDR1 MDHEN and CDR2 SYDVKM come from the germline V gene. V shed 6 bases and J shed 2 bases, with 11 bases lying between them. This CDR3 has 13 residues. The CDR3 sequence: CASRGRSPYEQYF. The CDR3 nucleotides read TGTGCCAGCAGGGGGCGGTCCCCCTACGAGCAGTACTTC.

This chain connects TRBV13 to TRBJ2-7; 10 positions match TRBD2. Germline values: CDR1 PRHDT, CDR2 FYEKMQ (reference sequence). CDR3 length: 13 amino acids. V lost 5 bases and J lost 5; bases outside the gene matches: 3. The CDR3 spells CASSALAGHEQYF. CDR3 nucleotide sequence: TGTGCCAGCAGCGCACTAGCGGGGCACGAGCAGTACTTC.

The genes are TRBV12-5 and TRBJ1-2; 9 bases match TRBD1. This CDR3 has 20 residues. The trim removed 1 base at V and 0 bases at J, leaving 15 bases unmatched. The germline gives CDR1 LGHNT, CDR2 FRNRAP. The CDR3, as DNA: TGTGCTAGTGGTTTGGCCGACTTTCCGGGACAGGGAGGATCTAACTATGGCTACACCTTC. Residues: CASGLADFPGQGGSNYGYTF. The full variable domain, in which reference TRBV12-5 and TRBJ1-2 provide the parts outside the CDR3, is DARVTQTPRHKVTEMGQEVTMRCQPILGHNTVFWYRQTMMQGLELLAYFRNRAPLDDSGMPKDRFSAEMPDATLATLKIQPSEPRDSAVYFCASGLADFPGQGGSNYGYTFGSGTRLTVV.

The V and J genes are TRBV19 and TRBJ2-2, with D possibly being TRBD2 (5 bases). The germline V and J ends were trimmed by 10 bases and 5 bases, with 20 bases remaining between them. Germline assignment: CDR1 LNHDA and CDR2 SQIVND (reference sequence). The CDR3 length is 15 residues. DNA of the CDR3: TGTGCCAAGACGCGGTGGCTAGCTCAGACCGGGGAGCTGTTTTTT. Amino acid sequence: CAKTRWLAQTGELFF.

V usage is TRBV11-2 and J usage is TRBJ2-7; D perhaps matches TRBD2 (6 bases). The CDR3 totals 15 residues. CDR1 is SGHAT, CDR2 FQNNGV, per germline. Trimming removed 3 bases at V and 3 bases at J, with 15 bases between. The CDR3 DNA is TGTGCCAGCAGCTTCGCTGGACTGGGGGGCTACGAGCAGTACTTC. Its translation: CASSFAGLGGYEQYF.

This clone was detected once. DNA of the CDR3: TGCGCCAGCAGCTATCGCGGGACAGACTACAATGAGCAGTTCTTC. This sequence encodes CASSYRGTDYNEQFF. The genes are TRBV5-1 and TRBJ2-1; weak D call: TRBD1 (7 bases). This CDR3 is 15 amino acids long. From germline, CDR1 is SGHRS and CDR2 YFSETQ. The V and J ends lost 3 bases and 3 bases respectively, with 13 bases between them.

This CDR3 reads CSIPTRAGEQYF. The DNA of the CDR3 is TGCAGCATCCCAACCCGGGCGGGCGAGCAGTACTTC. This rearrangement joins TRBV29-1 to TRBJ2-7; perhaps TRBD2 as D (5 bases). V was pared by 8 bases and J by 6 bases, with 17 bases between. The CDR3 length is 12 residues. CDR1 and CDR2 (germline): SQVTM, ANQGSEA.

The chain recombines TRBV16 with TRBJ2-7; D gene unclear. The CDR3 has 12 residues. V lost 2 bases, J lost 0 bases, and 2 bases lay in between. Germline V gene data show CDR1 as KGHSY and CDR2 as FQNENV. Written as DNA, the CDR3 is TGTGCCAGCAGCCAACCCTCCTACGAGCAGTACTTC. Its protein is CASSQPSYEQYF.

The gene calls are TRBV5-1 and TRBJ2-7; D remains unclear. The V and J ends lost 5 bases and 5 bases respectively, with 11 bases between them. CDR3 length: 12 residues. Germline V CDR1 and CDR2: SGHRS, YFSETQ. CDR3 DNA: TGCGCCAGCAGAGGTACGTCGGACGAGCAGTACTTC. As protein: CASRGTSDEQYF.

The genes are TRBV7-9 and TRBJ1-2, with D uncertain. CDR1 and CDR2 (germline): SEHNR, FQNEAQ (reference sequence). Trimming removed 5 bases from V and 7 bases from J, with 20 bases in between. The CDR3 totals 15 residues. The CDR3 sequence: CASSEAEAPKGGYTF. The CDR3 nucleotides are TGTGCCAGCAGCGAGGCAGAGGCCCCGAAGGGTGGCTACACCTTC.

J is TRBJ2-6 and V is TRBV28; 12 bases align to TRBD2. The CDR3 has 20 amino acids. Germline lookup yields CDR1 MDHEN and CDR2 SYDVKM. Trimming cost V 5 bases and J 2 bases; bases outside gene matches: 13. The CDR3 is CASSGAGWRLAGAGANVLTF. For the CDR3, the DNA is TGTGCCAGCAGTGGGGCTGGGTGGAGACTAGCGGGAGCTGGGGCCAACGTCCTGACTTTC.

The chain has TRBV11-3 and TRBJ2-1, with 7 bases that match TRBD2. Losses at the gene ends were 5 bases for V and 5 bases for J; bases not matched to a gene: 12. The CDR3 length is 16 residues. In germline, CDR1 is SGHNT, CDR2 YENEEA. DNA of the CDR3: TGTGCCAGCAGCCCACGGACTAGTCAATCACACAATGAGCAGTTCTTC. It yields the protein CASSPRTSQSHNEQFF. Based on the CDR3 plus reference TRBV11-3 and TRBJ2-1, the full variable domain is EAGVVQSPRYKIIEKKQPVAFWCNPISGHNTLYWYLQNLGQGPELLIRYENEEAVDDSQLPKDRFSAERLKGVDSTLKIQPAELGDSAVYLCASSPRTSQSHNEQFFGPGTRLTVL.